The present TCR beta chain was sequenced within a study of blood T cell repertoires in COVID-19. Across the study: The cDNA or gDNA used as material had been derived from T cells, B-cell-depleted T cells, or PBMCs.

This table comes from immunoSEQ multiplex PCR, and its TCRdb copy is limited to in-frame clones, with some not included. The repertoire includes some 90,000 clones, around 90% of them detected once, and about 17% sits in the top ten. This CDR3 contains 15 residues. The germline gives CDR1 WNHNN, CDR2 SYGVQD (reference sequence). V lost 0 bases and J 8 bases, leaving 14 bases between the germline ends. Sequenced input: peripheral blood. This sequence originates from a woman aged 60-70 years with COVID-19, enrolled during active disease. The chain combines TRBV10-1 with TRBJ2-1; tentative D call: TRBD2 (6 bases). In nucleotides, the CDR3 is TGCGCCAGCAGTGAGTCGGCACTAGCAATCGATGAGCAGTTCTTC. Translation: CASSESALAIDEQFF.